This T cell receptor (beta chain) was sequenced for a study of Graves' ophthalmopathy and Graves' hyperthyroidism. Overall study: The term stable hyperthyroidism indicated an absence of ophthalmopathy within 18 months of follow-up. Study observations and caveats: The authors also found most expanded thyroid clonotypes above 0.001 frequency in blood.

CDR3 regions of TCR beta were amplified from RNA transcripts. Amplification began with first-round RT-PCR using HTBI primers, then second-round multiplex PCR was performed. MiXCR was run by TCRdb on the multiplex PCR reads, yielding one entry per CDR3 protein. This table has more than 1,000,000 distinct CDR3 sequences, 35% to 40% appearing once. Note on this clonotype: What it binds is unknown.

The CDR3 consists of 15 residues. Between the trimmed V and J ends, which lost 10 bases and 7 bases, there was a span of 20 bases. The germline CDR1 and CDR2 sequences are ENHRY and SYGVKD. Certain patients, namely those with other autoimmune diseases, uncontrolled infections, pregnancy or lactation, were excluded. It was on clinical symptoms, serum thyroxine, TRAb, thyroid ultrasound and orbital computed tomography that diagnosis relied. Sequenced sample: peripheral blood or thyroid tissue (not recorded which). This sequence joins TRBV10-3 and TRBJ1-6, with a weak D call TRBD1 (5 bases). This sequence was found in an adult man with Graves' hyperthyroidism. This CDR3 reads CASSDPQGRNSPLHF. DNA for the CDR3: TGTGCCAGCAGCGACCCCCAGGGAAGGAATTCACCCCTCCACTTT.